Detailed here is one T cell receptor (beta chain). The antigen is not known. The use of a sample-barcoded 5' primer and a J-beta primer mix characterized a second PCR of roughly 6 to 11 cycles. Each cDNA was tagged by a template-switch adaptor containing 12 random nucleotides. TCRdb independently ran MiXCR on the 5' RACE reads; one entry per CDR3 protein. The data show around 1,000,000 distinct CDR3 sequences, with about 23% seen just once and around 0.75% held by the top ten. The sample is drawn from a study of blood T cells in healthy people across ages. Trimming cost V 1 base and J 8 bases, with 17 bases left between them. Per germline, CDR1 SQVTM and CDR2 ANQGSEA. The CDR3 is 14 amino acids. Study findings and constraints: Expanded clonotype shifts may have been confounded, as the donors had an unknown CMV status. Any conclusive comparison of naive versus antigen-experienced cells was prevented by using unsorted PBMCs.

Total RNA was extracted at no less than 5.5 micrograms per sample. Another study also made use of these data, one on T cells of mothers and their children.

V and J are TRBV29-1 and TRBJ1-2, with a tentative D call TRBD1 (5 bases). The sample taken for sequencing was blood. This sequence was found in a girl aged 2 to 10 in good health. The CDR3 sequence: CSVEGYGRDYGYTF. The CDR3 DNA follows: TGCAGCGTTGAAGGTTATGGCAGGGATTACGGCTACACCTTC.